This T cell receptor beta chain was sequenced in a study of T cell responses to AZD1222 COVID-19 vaccine. The study's findings and limits: Spike-specific TCR breadth and depth both grew after two AZD1222 doses. Targeting of unmutated variant regions was reportedly seen in nearly half of spike-specific TCRs.

CDR3 length: 15 amino acids. From germline, CDR1 is SEHNR and CDR2 FQNEAQ (reference sequence). The V and J ends lost 5 bases and 6 bases respectively, with 16 bases between them. A single count supports this clone. What it binds is not known. Sequencing used immunoSEQ multiplex PCR; TCRdb keeps in-frame clones, though not all of them. This table holds about 120,000 clones, 80% to 95% found once. This receptor was identified in an adult in good health. Specimen: peripheral blood, collected on day 0 of AZD1222 vaccination. The chain employs TRBV7-9 and TRBJ1-4, with a possible D match to TRBD1 (5 bases). The CDR3 DNA reads TGTGCCAGCAGCCCCCGTCTTGGGGGTGATGAAAAACTGTTTTTT. Residues: CASSPRLGGDEKLFF. Drawing the rest from reference TRBV7-9 and TRBJ1-4, the complete variable domain is DTGVSQNPRHKITKRGQNVTFRCDPISEHNRLYWYRQTLGQGPEFLTYFQNEAQLEKSRLLSDRFSAERPKGSFSTLEIQRTEQGDSAMYLCASSPRLGGDEKLFFGSGTQLSVL.